This TCR beta chain was identified during a study of T cells in localized non-small cell lung cancer. Measured with immunoSEQ multiplex PCR; TCRdb has only the in-frame clones, and not every one. This sample yields nearly 40,000 clones, of which about 87% are seen a single time; approximately 3.6% belongs to the top ten. Overall study findings and caveats: Blood T cell density predicted longer survival; adjacent-lung clonality, shorter. Highest T cell clonality was seen in uninvolved adjacent lung, surpassing that measured in tumor. When the top 100 tumor clones were examined, a median approximately 59 of them also appeared in the adjacent lung, which was paired and uninvolved. Heterogeneity remains possible, as sequencing covered one tumor region only.

On this clone itself: Its specificity is not known.

CDR1 and CDR2 (germline): GTSNPN, SVGIG (reference sequence). The CDR3 sequence is 13 residues long. Trimming cost V 5 bases and J 2 bases, with 12 bases left between them. The starting material was peripheral blood, obtained before any cancer treatment. The receptor's source is a man aged 18 to 49 with stage I lung adenocarcinoma. The chain recombines TRBV30 with TRBJ1-2; D remains unclear. In DNA form, the CDR3 reads TGTGCCTGGGGGATCGAGGTGAACTATGGCTACACCTTC. Its translation: CAWGIEVNYGYTF.